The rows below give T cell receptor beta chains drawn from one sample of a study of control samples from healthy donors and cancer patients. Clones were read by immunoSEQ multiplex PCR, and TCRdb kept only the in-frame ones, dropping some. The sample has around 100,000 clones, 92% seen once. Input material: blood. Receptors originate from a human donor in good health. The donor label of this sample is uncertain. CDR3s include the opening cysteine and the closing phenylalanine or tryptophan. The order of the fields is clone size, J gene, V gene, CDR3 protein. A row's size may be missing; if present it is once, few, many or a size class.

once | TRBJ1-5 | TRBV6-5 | CASRPGQGALQPQHF
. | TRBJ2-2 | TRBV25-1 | CASSASREPNTGELFF
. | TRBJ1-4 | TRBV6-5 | CASSYSGQLANEKLFF
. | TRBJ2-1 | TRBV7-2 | CASSLNPISNEQFF
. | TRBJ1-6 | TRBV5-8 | CASSFQGASNSPLHF
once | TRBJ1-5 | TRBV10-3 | CAISESQDQPQHF
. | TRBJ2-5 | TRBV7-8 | CASSQTSGSTQETQYF
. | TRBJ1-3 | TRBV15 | CATSRDPIYTGNTIYF
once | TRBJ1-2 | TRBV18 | CASSPRQVVDGYTF
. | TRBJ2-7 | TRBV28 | CASSSRYEQYF
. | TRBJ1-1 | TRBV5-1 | CASSSGTLNTEAFF
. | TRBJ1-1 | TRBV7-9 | CASSLGDRVWAEAFF
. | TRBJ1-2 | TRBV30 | CAWRDKGGGSYGYTF
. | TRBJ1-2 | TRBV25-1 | CASSEYYGYTF
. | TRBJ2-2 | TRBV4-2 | CASSQDYGGVNTGELFF
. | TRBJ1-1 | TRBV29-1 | CSVGTRRDTEAFF
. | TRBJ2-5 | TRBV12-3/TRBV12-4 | CASSPDQETQYF
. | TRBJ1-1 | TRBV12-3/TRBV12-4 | CASSFQGTEAFF
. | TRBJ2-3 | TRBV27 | CASSLSSTSVRTQYF
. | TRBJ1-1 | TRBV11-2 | CASSSTQVEAFF
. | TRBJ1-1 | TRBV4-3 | CASSQEAGWTEAFF
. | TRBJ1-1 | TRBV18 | CASSPKDPSRKTFF
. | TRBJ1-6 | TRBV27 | CASSIWTGGGSPLHF
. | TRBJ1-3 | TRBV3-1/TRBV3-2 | CASSPPGGTGGRGTGNTIYF
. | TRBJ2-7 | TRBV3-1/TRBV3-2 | CASSLENLGNYEQYF
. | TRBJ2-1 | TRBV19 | CASSIATSGVLRGNEQFF
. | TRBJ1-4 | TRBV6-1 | CASSEDGGGNEKLFF
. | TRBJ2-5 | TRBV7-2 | CASRKGGPQETQYF